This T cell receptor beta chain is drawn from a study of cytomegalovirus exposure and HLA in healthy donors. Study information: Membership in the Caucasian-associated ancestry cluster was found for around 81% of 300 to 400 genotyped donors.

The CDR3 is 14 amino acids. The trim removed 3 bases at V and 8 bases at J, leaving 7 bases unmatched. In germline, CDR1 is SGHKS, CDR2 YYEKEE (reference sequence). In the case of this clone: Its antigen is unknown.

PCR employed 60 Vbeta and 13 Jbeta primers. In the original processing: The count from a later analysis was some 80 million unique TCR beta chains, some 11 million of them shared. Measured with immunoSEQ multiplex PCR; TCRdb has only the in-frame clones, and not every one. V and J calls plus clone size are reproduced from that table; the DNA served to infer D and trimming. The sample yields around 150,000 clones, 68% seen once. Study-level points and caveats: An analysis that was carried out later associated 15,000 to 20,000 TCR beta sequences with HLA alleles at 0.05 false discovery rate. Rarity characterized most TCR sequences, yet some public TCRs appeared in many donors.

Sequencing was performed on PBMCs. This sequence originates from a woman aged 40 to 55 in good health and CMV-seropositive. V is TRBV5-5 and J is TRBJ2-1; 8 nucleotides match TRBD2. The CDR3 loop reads CASSSRTSRDEQFF. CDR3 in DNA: TGTGCCAGCAGCTCTCGGACTAGCAGGGATGAGCAGTTCTTC.